In its sample, the clone carrying this TCR beta chain was seen a few times. What it binds is not known. Trimming removed 5 bases from V and 8 bases from J; junction bases left unmatched: 4. The CDR3 totals 12 residues. Germline V CDR1 and CDR2: SEHNR, FQNEAQ (reference sequence). Isolated RNA was reverse transcribed in full, so expressed TCRB transcripts were sequenced. TCRdb keeps only in-frame clones here, not all; method: immunoSEQ multiplex PCR. The sample has some 330,000 clones; 8% to 13% are singletons. This record belongs to a study of beta chain features in type 1 diabetes. Regarding the study as a whole: For Type 1 diabetes patients, all four CD4+ subsets carried TCRB CDR3s that were moderately but significantly shorter.

Naive, central memory, regulatory and stem cell-like memory cells within the CD4+ compartment were sorted using CD45RO/CCR7/CD25/CD127/CD95/CD27. The clonotype was recovered from a woman younger than 45 in good health. The chain combines TRBV7-9 with TRBJ1-1; 8 nucleotides match TRBD1. The sequencing sample was made of naive CD4+ T cells from blood. CDR3 loop: CASSPRQGEAFF. CDR3 coding DNA: TGTGCCAGCAGCCCAAGACAGGGGGAAGCTTTCTTT.